This T cell receptor beta chain was documented in a study of beta chain features in type 1 diabetes. General study findings and limits: TCRB repertoires of naive, central memory and Treg cells appeared more similar among patients than among healthy donors. At VDJ recombination sites, type 1 diabetes patients had fewer insertions and more deleted nucleotides.

CDR1 and CDR2 from the germline V gene are SNHLY and FYNNEI. The CDR3 has 14 amino acids. Trimming stripped 1 base from V and 0 bases from J, with 5 bases between. Sequencing targeted expressed TCRB transcripts, as all isolated RNA had been reverse transcribed. Here immunoSEQ multiplex PCR was the method, and the copy in TCRdb shows in-frame clones only, minus some. The sample lists 860,000 or so clones; under 20% were seen once. The authors took one heparinised blood draw, averaging about 116 mL, from each donor. CD4+ cells of the naive, central memory, regulatory and stem cell-like memory types were sorted via CD45RO/CCR7/CD25/CD127/CD95/CD27. This clone has a handful of counts. Its antigen is undetermined.

The source of this sequence is a woman in her late teens or twenties in good health. The V gene is TRBV2, the J gene TRBJ2-3; the D is unclear. The sample taken for sequencing was naive CD4+ T cells from blood. CDR3 in amino acids: CASSEDLSTDTQYF. The DNA of the CDR3 is TGTGCCAGCAGTGAAGATCTCAGCACAGATACGCAGTATTTT.